The text below deals with one T cell receptor (beta chain). Sequenced by immunoSEQ multiplex PCR; TCRdb stores in-frame clones only, minus some. This table has roughly 260,000 clones, 86% appearing once. This entry belongs to a study of blood T cell repertoires in COVID-19. Across the whole study: Sites across the United States, Italy and Spain contributed samples from acute and convalescent COVID-19. T cells, B-cell-depleted T cells, or PBMCs provided the cDNA or gDNA that served as material.

The CDR3 has 15 residues. Per the germline V gene, CDR1 is SNHLY and CDR2 is FYNNEI. Trimming at V came to 2 bases and at J to 0 bases, leaving 2 bases not matched to a gene. The TCR sequence derives from a middle-aged man who had recovered from COVID-19. The rearrangement uses TRBV2 and TRBJ2-5; the match to TRBD1 covers 8 bases. Source material: peripheral blood. The CDR3: CASSERTGYQETQYF. CDR3 bases: TGTGCCAGCAGTGAACGGACAGGGTACCAAGAGACCCAGTACTTC.